These 32 T cell receptor beta chains originate from one sample sequenced in a study of cytomegalovirus exposure and HLA in healthy donors. Here immunoSEQ multiplex PCR was the method, and the copy in TCRdb shows in-frame clones only, minus some. The sample lists 150,000 to 200,000 clones; roughly 86% were seen once. The specimen was PBMCs. Receptors originate from a woman aged 18-29 years in good health and CMV-seronegative.

The J gene is TRBJ1-1, the V gene TRBV6-5; perhaps TRBD1 as D (5 bases). V was pared by 2 bases and J by 1 base, with 11 bases between. The length of the CDR3 is 15 residues. The germline V gene encodes CDR1 MNHEY and CDR2 SVGAGI. This CDR3 reads CASSYTRQSNTEAFF. Here the CDR3 DNA reads TGTGCCAGCAGTTACACGAGACAGTCGAACACTGAAGCTTTCTTT.

V is TRBV7-2 and J is TRBJ2-5; a weak D match, TRBD2 (7 bases). This CDR3 has 18 amino acids. Germline values: CDR1 SGHTA, CDR2 FQGNSA. V was cut by 2 bases and J by 5 bases, with 24 bases left in between. CDR3 nucleotide sequence: TGTGCCAGCAGCTTATTGACGGGGGGCACAGGGAGACTGGAGACCCAGTACTTC. Residues: CASSLLTGGTGRLETQYF.

The rearrangement joins TRBV11-2 to TRBJ2-7, with 8 nucleotides matching TRBD2. This CDR3 is built from 15 residues. V trimming: 5 bases; J trimming: 4 bases; junction bases outside the gene matches: 10. The germline V gene has CDR1 SGHAT and CDR2 FQNNGV. In nucleotides, the CDR3 is TGTGCCAGCAGCCGCCGGGGGGGCATACCTTACGAGCAGTACTTC. Protein product: CASSRRGGIPYEQYF.

This sequence joins TRBV19 and TRBJ2-2; 8 nucleotides line up with TRBD2. This CDR3 is built from 16 residues. Germline CDR1 LNHDA, CDR2 SQIVND (reference sequence). The V gene end was trimmed by 7 bases and the J gene end by 6 bases; junction bases not matched to a gene: 13. Here the CDR3 reads CASNDPSGRSAGELFF. The CDR3 coding sequence is TGTGCCAGTAATGACCCCAGCGGGAGAAGCGCCGGGGAGCTGTTTTTT.

Remarks on this clone: A junction end diverges from the germline sequence, so it may reflect a read error. V usage is TRBV11-2 and J usage is TRBJ2-7, with D possibly matching TRBD1 (5 bases). This CDR3 comprises 12 residues. CDR1 is SGHAT, CDR2 FQNNGV, per germline. The chain's CDR3 is CASSLTDRKADF. The CDR3 region has the DNA TGTGCCAGCAGCCTGACAGACCGTAAAGCAGACTTC.

The chain employs TRBV19 and TRBJ1-5; D is uncertain. Trimming cost V 5 bases and J 0 bases, with 14 bases left between them. The CDR3 contains 16 residues. CDR1 and CDR2 from the germline V gene are LNHDA and SQIVND (reference sequence). The CDR3 loop is CASSPLSNPSNQPQHF. The DNA for the CDR3 is TGTGCCAGTAGTCCCCTCAGTAACCCTAGCAATCAGCCCCAGCATTTT.

The V gene is TRBV5-8, the J gene TRBJ2-1, with 9 bases identical to TRBD1. In germline, CDR1 is SGHTS, CDR2 YDEGEE. This CDR3 contains 16 residues. V was pared by 4 bases and J by 2 bases, with 7 bases of the junction left unmatched. CDR3 region: CASSRYGQGTYNEQFF. In DNA form, the CDR3 reads TGTGCCAGCAGCCGATATGGACAGGGGACCTACAATGAGCAGTTCTTC.

CDR3 nucleotides: TGTGCCAGCAGCCCGAATCAGGGGGCAACTGAAGCTTTCTTT. Protein product: CASSPNQGATEAFF. The chain has TRBV7-9 and TRBJ1-1, with 8 nucleotides matching TRBD1. The germline CDR1 and CDR2 sequences are SEHNR and FQNEAQ (reference sequence). The CDR3 runs to 14 residues. The junction had 7 bases not matched to a gene; V was cut back by 5 bases and J by 5 bases.

This rearrangement joins TRBV10-3 to TRBJ2-7, with 12 nucleotides matching TRBD1. CDR1 is ENHRY, CDR2 SYGVKD, per germline. After removal of 0 bases from V and 4 bases from J, the junction contained 1 base not matched to a gene. The CDR3 runs 15 residues. CDR3 sequence: CAISESGQGAYEQYF. DNA of the CDR3: TGTGCCATCAGTGAGTCGGGACAGGGGGCGTACGAGCAGTACTTC.

The V and J genes are TRBV4-2 and TRBJ2-3; 12 bases map to TRBD2. Germline-derived CDR1 and CDR2 are LGHNA and YNFKEQ. There are 17 residues in the CDR3. The V gene end was trimmed by 0 bases and the J gene end by 1 base; junction bases not matched to a gene: 2. DNA for the CDR3: TGTGCCAGCAGCCAAGACCTAGCGGGAGGGGGCACAGATACGCAGTATTTT. It specifies CASSQDLAGGGTDTQYF.

The rearrangement uses TRBV6-6 and TRBJ2-1; 15 bases line up with TRBD2. The CDR3 runs 15 residues. In germline, CDR1 is MNHNY, CDR2 SVGAGI (reference sequence). The J segment lost 15 bases and the V segment lost 2 bases, leaving 8 bases of the junction unmatched. DNA of the CDR3: TGTGCCAGCAGTTACGATGGACTAGCGGGAGGGCCGGCGTTCTTC. This codes for CASSYDGLAGGPAFF.

This clone showed up just a few times. This chain links TRBV5-1 with TRBJ2-1; 9 nucleotides line up with TRBD2. V gave up 3 bases and J gave up 5 bases; unmatched junction bases: 9. The CDR3 has 16 amino acids. Germline-derived CDR1 and CDR2 are SGHRS and YFSETQ. The CDR3 spells CASSSSPSGVNNEQFF. The DNA for the CDR3 is TGCGCCAGCAGCTCCTCGCCTAGCGGGGTCAACAATGAGCAGTTCTTC.

This clone was picked up one time. The V gene is TRBV19, the J gene TRBJ2-5, with D perhaps TRBD2 (5 bases). V lost 0 bases, J lost 5 bases, and 13 bases lay in between. CDR3 length: 15 amino acids. Germline values: CDR1 LNHDA, CDR2 SQIVND (reference sequence). The CDR3 DNA follows: TGTGCCAGTAGTATAGATCTTGAGGGTTTGGAGACCCAGTACTTC. Amino acid sequence: CASSIDLEGLETQYF.

This clone is a singleton in its sample. The chain joins TRBV30 to TRBJ2-3; the D is unclear. V lost 1 base and J lost 3, with 8 bases in between. The CDR3 contains 13 residues. In germline, CDR1 is GTSNPN, CDR2 SVGIG (reference sequence). CDR3 DNA: TGTGCCTGGAGTGGGGTACAGACAGATACGCAGTATTTT. Its translation is CAWSGVQTDTQYF.

This clone came up once. The chain has TRBV5-1 and TRBJ2-2; 11 bases match TRBD1. V trimming: 4 bases; J trimming: 8 bases; junction bases outside the gene matches: 10. CDR1 is SGHRS, CDR2 YFSETQ, per germline. CDR3 length: 16 residues. DNA of the CDR3: TGCGCCAGCAGCCCTGGACAGGGGGCCCTTAGAGGGGAGCTGTTTTTT. This gives the protein CASSPGQGALRGELFF. Supplemented by reference TRBV5-1 and TRBJ2-2, the full variable domain reads KAGVTQTPRYLIKTRGQQVTLSCSPISGHRSVSWYQQTPGQGLQFLFEYFSETQRNKGNFPGRFSGRQFSNSRSEMNVSTLELGDSALYLCASSPGQGALRGELFFGEGSRLTVL.

In its sample, this clone was seen once. This chain links TRBV29-1 with TRBJ1-2; D is perhaps TRBD1 (5 bases). Trimming pared 4 bases from V and 4 bases from J, leaving 13 bases between. This CDR3 contains 13 residues. Germline V gene lookup returns CDR1 SQVTM and CDR2 ANQGSEA. CDR3 protein: CSVGDGAGYGYTF. The CDR3 region has the DNA TGCAGCGTTGGGGACGGAGCGGGCTATGGCTACACCTTC.

This clone was seen just once. This chain joins TRBV29-1 and TRBJ1-2; 7 nucleotides line up with TRBD1. V was clipped by 3 bases and J by 6 bases; unmatched bases: 7. Germline V gene data show CDR1 as SQVTM and CDR2 as ANQGSEA. The length of the CDR3 is 13 residues. CDR3 nucleotides: TGCAGCGTTGACGAACAGGGGATGGATGGCTACACCTTC. Protein product: CSVDEQGMDGYTF.

The count of this clone is one. The gene calls are TRBV10-2 and TRBJ1-6; a weak D match, TRBD1 (6 bases). The ends were cut back, 6 bases at V and 4 bases at J, with 16 bases in the middle. The CDR3 runs to 16 residues. Germline CDR1 reads WSHSY; CDR2 reads SAAADI. The CDR3 DNA sequence: TGCGCCAGCAGCGACAACGGACAGAGATATAATTCACCCCTCCACTTT. As protein: CASSDNGQRYNSPLHF.

This clone was found a few times. The V call is TRBV9, the J call TRBJ1-1; D is ambiguous. The V and J ends lost 0 bases and 4 bases respectively, with 7 bases between them. The CDR3 is 13 residues long. Germline CDR1 is SGDLS and CDR2 is YYNGEE. The CDR3 DNA sequence: TGTGCCAGCAGCGTAGGTCCGGGCACTGAAGCTTTCTTT. Its translation is CASSVGPGTEAFF.

The J gene is TRBJ1-5, the V gene TRBV30; no firm D call. Germline loops: CDR1 GTSNPN, CDR2 SVGIG (reference sequence). V lost 2 bases and J 5 bases, leaving 10 bases between the germline ends. The CDR3 totals 13 residues. DNA for the CDR3: TGTGCCTGGAGTCTAACCCCGGATCAGCCCCAGCATTTT. This sequence encodes CAWSLTPDQPQHF.

The V gene is TRBV5-6, the J gene TRBJ2-6; D call uncertain. Germline V gene data show CDR1 as SGHDT and CDR2 as YYEEEE. V was cut by 5 bases and J by 0 bases, with 12 bases left in between. This CDR3 contains 16 residues. The CDR3 DNA sequence: TGTGCCAGCAGAATACTCGATAGCTCTGGGGCCAACGTCCTGACTTTC. This sequence encodes CASRILDSSGANVLTF.

This chain joins TRBV30 and TRBJ1-5; no definite D call. The germline V and J ends were trimmed by 1 base and 11 bases, with 18 bases remaining between them. Germline CDR1 reads GTSNPN; CDR2 reads SVGIG (reference sequence). The CDR3 contains 14 residues. As DNA, the CDR3 is TGTGCCTGGAGTGATCGTTCCGGGGATGGGACCCAGCATTTT. Translated: CAWSDRSGDGTQHF.

The chain combines TRBV15 with TRBJ1-1; 8 bases line up with TRBD1. This CDR3 contains 13 residues. The trim removed 8 bases at V and 5 bases at J, leaving 7 bases unmatched. The germline CDR1 and CDR2 sequences are LNHNV and YYDKDF (reference sequence). In DNA, the CDR3 is TGTGCCACCGCACAGGGGGAAGAGACTGAAGCTTTCTTT. It translates to CATAQGEETEAFF.

This chain links TRBV18 with TRBJ2-2; TRBD1 matches 12 bases. The CDR3 is 15 residues long. Germline assignment: CDR1 KGHSH and CDR2 LQKENI. The V segment lost 8 bases and the J segment 4 bases; nucleotides outside the gene matches: 5. The CDR3, as DNA: TGTGCCAGCCCGGGACAGGGGGCAAGCACCGGGGAGCTGTTTTTT. Protein: CASPGQGASTGELFF.

Comments on this clone: The junction shows a germline mismatch at one end, possibly a read error. V usage is TRBV29-1 and J usage is TRBJ1-2; D possibly corresponds to TRBD1 (6 bases). CDR1 is SQVTM and CDR2 is ANQGSEA in the germline V gene. The CDR3 contains 11 residues. In DNA, the CDR3 is TGCAGCGTGGATGGGGTGGGGGCTAGACCCTTC. Its protein product is CSVDGVGARPF.

The rearrangement uses TRBV7-3 and TRBJ2-3, with D possibly being TRBD2 (5 bases). Germline CDR1 SGHTA, CDR2 FQGTGA. Deletions cut 3 bases from V and 2 bases from J, with 6 bases between. The length of the CDR3 is 13 residues. The CDR3 bases are TGTGCCAGCAGCTTCGGGGTCACAGATACGCAGTATTTT. This encodes CASSFGVTDTQYF.

This chain joins TRBV19 and TRBJ1-2; maybe TRBD1 (5 bases). V lost 7 bases to trimming and J lost 2 bases, with 11 bases between them. Germline V gene lookup returns CDR1 LNHDA and CDR2 SQIVND (reference sequence). The CDR3 is made up of 13 amino acids. CDR3: CASNPQGNYGYTF. DNA of the CDR3: TGTGCCAGTAACCCCCAGGGCAACTATGGCTACACCTTC.

The chain recombines TRBV9 with TRBJ2-2, with D possibly TRBD2 on 7 matching bases. In germline, CDR1 is SGDLS, CDR2 YYNGEE. The CDR3 has 15 amino acids. V lost 0 bases and J 4 bases, leaving 10 bases between the germline ends. CDR3 bases: TGTGCCAGCAGCGTAGTTGGGGGGGCCACCGGGGAGCTGTTTTTT. Translating it yields CASSVVGGATGELFF.

The rearrangement links TRBV5-1 to TRBJ2-7; 9 bases align to TRBD2. CDR1 is SGHRS and CDR2 is YFSETQ in the germline V gene. The CDR3 consists of 15 residues. The ends lost 4 bases at V and 7 bases at J; junction bases unmatched: 12. The CDR3 DNA reads as TGCGCCAGCAGCCCGCTAGCGGGACCGGGTGGGGAGCAGTACTTC. Translating gives CASSPLAGPGGEQYF.

The chain employs TRBV30 and TRBJ2-7; D is possibly TRBD1 (6 bases). Germline V gives CDR1 GTSNPN, CDR2 SVGIG (reference sequence). The V end was cut by 4 bases, the J end by 8 bases, with 24 bases between. This CDR3 comprises 15 residues. This chain's CDR3 is CAWTVLGGQGSQQYF. The CDR3 DNA is TGTGCCTGGACCGTCCTGGGTGGGCAGGGGAGTCAGCAGTACTTC.

V is TRBV27 and J is TRBJ2-5, with 16 bases aligning to TRBD2. Trimming removed 6 bases from V and 5 bases from J; junction bases left unmatched: 6. CDR3 length equals 16 residues. Germline V gene data show CDR1 as MNHEY and CDR2 as SMNVEV (reference sequence). The CDR3 DNA follows: TGTGCCAGCAGGCCGGGACTAGCGGGGGGGCGGGAGACCCAGTACTTC. It is translated as CASRPGLAGGRETQYF.

The chain recombines TRBV7-9 with TRBJ2-1; 10 bases are shared with TRBD2. CDR1 is SEHNR, CDR2 FQNEAQ, per germline (reference sequence). J lost 0 bases, V lost 2 bases, and 7 bases had no gene match. The CDR3 is 18 residues long. The CDR3 reads CASSLLAGVFPSYNEQFF. CDR3 sequence (DNA): TGTGCCAGCAGCTTACTAGCGGGGGTCTTCCCCTCCTACAATGAGCAGTTCTTC.